The 12 T cell receptor beta chains presented below share a single source sample, sequenced in a study of type 1 and type 2 diabetes patients. PCR was run on genomic DNA. Multiplex PCR with 30 forward and 13 reverse primers amplified the TCR beta CDR3. TCRdb fed the multiplex PCR reads into MiXCR, producing one record per CDR3 protein. Of 250,000 to 300,000 distinct CDR3 sequences listed, more than 45% were seen once; the top ten hold roughly 13%. The specimen was peripheral blood mononuclear cells (PBMCs). The receptors shown here come from a man aged 18 to 30 with type 2 diabetes.

The chain links TRBV9 to TRBJ2-7, with D maybe TRBD1 (5 bases). The V end lost 3 bases, the J end lost 7 bases, and 23 bases lay between the germline ends. CDR3 length: 16 amino acids. In germline, CDR1 is SGDLS, CDR2 YYNGEE. CDR3 region: CASSAGRLTALAEQYF. DNA of the CDR3: TGTGCCAGCAGCGCGGGCCGGTTGACAGCCCTCGCGGAGCAGTACTTC.

This clonotype turned up a few times. The gene calls are TRBV11-2 and TRBJ1-1; D uncertain. The germline V gene has CDR1 SGHAT and CDR2 FQNNGV. V lost 4 bases to trimming and J lost 5 bases, with 14 bases between them. The CDR3 contains 14 residues. The CDR3 sequence is CASSSPGLGTEAFF. The CDR3, as DNA: TGTGCCAGCAGCTCCCCGGGGTTAGGAACTGAAGCTTTCTTT.

This clonotype has only a few counts. The V and J genes are TRBV6-5 and TRBJ2-1; D ambiguous. Germline V lookup: CDR1 MNHEY, CDR2 SVGAGI. This CDR3 has 12 residues. Deletions cut 7 bases from V and 7 bases from J, with 11 bases between. The CDR3 protein is CASTYGGNEQFF. CDR3 sequence (DNA): TGTGCCAGCACCTACGGTGGGAATGAGCAGTTCTTC.

The DNA of the CDR3 is TGTGCCAGTAGTGGCGGGGGGACAGGGGAGGCCGGGGAGCTGTTTTTT. Translating it yields CASSGGGTGEAGELFF. V and J are TRBV19 and TRBJ2-2, with 10 nucleotides matching TRBD1. J gave up 6 bases and V 5 bases, and 9 bases lay outside the gene matches. The CDR3 spans 16 residues. Germline V gene sequence: CDR1 LNHDA, CDR2 SQIVND (reference sequence). Full variable domain (outside the CDR3, taken from reference TRBV19 and TRBJ2-2): DGGITQSPKYLFRKEGQNVTLSCEQNLNHDAMYWYRQDPGQGLRLIYYSQIVNDFQKGDIAEGYSVSREKKESFPLTVTSAQKNPTAFYLCASSGGGTGEAGELFFGEGSRLTVL.

V gene TRBV2 combines with J gene TRBJ2-7; 11 positions agree with TRBD2. Per the germline V gene, CDR1 is SNHLY and CDR2 is FYNNEI. V lost 10 bases to trimming and J lost 3 bases; unmatched junction nucleotides: 5. The CDR3 runs to 13 residues. For the CDR3, the DNA is TGTGCCATGCTACTAGCGGGAGTCTACGAGCAGTACTTC. Encoded protein: CAMLLAGVYEQYF. Supplemented by reference TRBV2 and TRBJ2-7, the full variable domain reads EPEVTQTPSHQVTQMGQEVILRCVPISNHLYFYWYRQILGQKVEFLVSFYNNEISEKSEIFDDQFSVERPDGSNFTLKIRSTKLEDSAMYFCAMLLAGVYEQYFGPGTRLTVT.

The sample holds one count of this clonotype. V usage is TRBV4-3 and J usage is TRBJ1-2; D not certain. The CDR3 loop spans 15 amino acids. V was shortened by 0 bases and J by 8 bases, with 16 bases between the two germline ends. CDR1 and CDR2 from the germline V gene are LGHNA and YSLEER. The CDR3 DNA reads as TGCGCCAGCAGCCAAGAATATGGCAGGATAGACGGCTACACCTTC. It is translated as CASSQEYGRIDGYTF.

V and J are TRBV6-1 and TRBJ1-2; weak D call: TRBD1 (5 bases). V lost 2 bases and J lost 1, with 11 bases in between. The germline CDR1 and CDR2 sequences are MNHNS and SASEGT. This CDR3 is built from 15 residues. The CDR3 loop is CASSEWGGLNYGYTF. CDR3 DNA sequence: TGTGCCAGCAGTGAATGGGGGGGTCTTAACTATGGCTACACCTTC.

The DNA of the CDR3 is TGTGCCAGCAGCTTAACGCCCGGATACACTGAAGCTTTCTTT. This codes for CASSLTPGYTEAFF. The rearrangement uses TRBV7-8 and TRBJ1-1; D is unclear. V shed 2 bases and J shed 3 bases, with 10 bases lying between them. The length of the CDR3 is 14 residues. Germline lookup yields CDR1 SGHVS and CDR2 FQNEAQ.

V and J are TRBV4-1 and TRBJ2-3; 7 positions agree with TRBD2. The ends lost 4 bases at V and 2 bases at J; junction bases unmatched: 9. The germline V gene encodes CDR1 MGHRA and CDR2 YSYEKL. The CDR3 is made up of 16 amino acids. DNA for the CDR3: TGCGCCAGCAGCCCAAACCTAGCGGAGGACACAGATACGCAGTATTTT. Its protein product is CASSPNLAEDTDTQYF.

This clonotype was seen only a few times. This chain links TRBV7-2 with TRBJ2-3, with D possibly matching TRBD2 (6 bases). This CDR3 has 16 residues. From germline, CDR1 is SGHTA and CDR2 FQGNSA. Trimming removed 2 bases from V and 1 base from J, with 13 bases in between. The CDR3 loop is CASSLKGLGGTDTQYF. Here the CDR3 DNA reads TGTGCCAGCAGCTTAAAGGGACTTGGAGGCACAGATACGCAGTATTTT.

Only one count was recorded for this clonotype. The rearrangement links TRBV7-2 to TRBJ2-5, with a tentative D call TRBD2 (7 bases). With 11 bases removed from V and 3 bases from J, the gap between germline ends came to 28 bases. The CDR3 length is 17 residues. Per germline, CDR1 SGHTA and CDR2 FQGNSA. The CDR3 DNA is TGTGCCTGGAGCTCCGGGAGACTAACGGGGGGCGAAGAGACCCAGTACTTC. Its protein is CAWSSGRLTGGEETQYF.

For the CDR3, the DNA is TGTGCCAGCAGCTTGACAGGGATCGAGCAGTACTTC. Translating gives CASSLTGIEQYF. The chain recombines TRBV7-9 with TRBJ2-5; TRBD1 matches 7 bases. Gene TRBJ2-7 matches the end of the DNA better, so the J call may be wrong. In germline, CDR1 is SEHNR, CDR2 FQNEAQ (reference sequence). The CDR3 runs to 12 residues.